This T cell receptor (beta chain) was documented in a study of read filtering for tumor transcriptome and immune sequencing (dated by TCRdb to between 2020 and 2021). About the investigation overall: The cohort had about 17 male and some 15 female patients with a mean age of around 69 years, ranging from roughly 45 to 90. By revised international staging, eight or nine patients were R-ISS I, 16 were R-ISS II and 6 or 7 were R-ISS III. After DNase treatment, whole-transcriptome libraries were prepared using the TruSeq RNA Access Library Prep Kit. Per sample, about 4.05 to 10.27 million TCR-region mapped reads were obtained with IR-seq, compared with only about 80 to 1,400 with RNA-seq. Using the same bone marrow samples, the study ran both targeted immune repertoire sequencing and bulk whole-transcriptome sequencing and then compared the TCR repertoires from each method. As a main aim, a read-filtering strategy for immune repertoire data was addressed, with the specific question being whether clonotypes supported by a single read should be removed.

The Immunoverse kit was used to build TCR libraries from around 420 ng RNA, with molecular barcoded adaptors covering alpha/delta and beta/gamma chains. TCR library preparation used the same RNA that went into transcriptome sequencing. Sequencing of TCR libraries was carried out on an Illumina HiSeq 4000 with 2 x 150 cycles. The paper's processing steps were these. MiXCR aligned TCR reads to human V, D, J and C references and assembled the aligned reads into CDR3 clonotypes, with quality filtering and error correction included. The tcR package in R was used to analyze clonotype counts and gene usage diversity. For inspection of raw mapping reads, RNA-seq reads were mapped by STAR aligner version 2.5.3a onto GRCh37 of the human genome. To test the effect of sequencing depth on detected clonotypes, IR-seq fastq files were randomly downsampled using Seqtk 1.3. In TCRdb, the public reads were trimmed at Q25 with fastp and aligned with MiXCR, with productive beta chains retained. Under each unique CDR3 protein, matching rows form one entry showing the most common genes and DNA. TCRdb, not the authors, supplied the V and J calls. The sample table contains around 20,000 distinct CDR3 sequences; only one count was recorded for roughly a fifth of them. The top ten clonotypes cover 20% to 30% of the sample.

This clonotype was seen many times. The antigen it binds to is not known. The record has no base qualities; no much larger clone is one base away. Every patient had bone marrow sampled at the time of active disease. Isolation of bone marrow mononuclear cells was performed by Ficoll-Hypaque density gradient centrifugation. Myeloma plasma cells were removed and CD138-negative cells were collected by negative selection after labeling with CD138 magnetic microbeads on a MACS separator. Flow cytometry with CD138 antibodies on an Attune NxT was used to check how pure the isolated cells were. TRIzol reagent was used to extract total RNA, which was then quantified with a NanoDrop spectrophotometer. Paired RNA-seq and IR-seq were performed on the CD138-negative bone marrow sample of each patient. From V the trimming removes 6 bases and from J it removes 8 bases, while the gene matches leave 12 bases of the junction unaccounted for. The CDR3, from cysteine to phenylalanine, totals 15 residues. The retained sequence is limited to the CDR3, 45 bases, with the frame set at the first base.

Beyond this particular receptor, the publication reports: The sorted CD138-negative fraction was composed of a mixed bone marrow immune population rather than of purified T cells. Single-read clonotypes made up about 82% of clonotypes but only 3.5% to 4.5% of total reads in IR-seq, compared with roughly 70% of clonotypes and under 45% of reads in RNA-seq. When single-read clonotypes were removed, the proportions of shared clonotypes in IR-seq and RNA-seq correlated more strongly. Compared with RNA-seq, IR-seq captured clonotypes at much greater depth and more reliably, and a smaller IR-seq throughput was enough to identify most of the shared clonotypes.

The sequence derives from a donor aged 40 or older with multiple myeloma. What was sequenced was a population of CD138-negative cells sorted from bone marrow. The cell subset or site label, read with the paper, signifies: bone marrow mononuclear cells depleted of CD138+ plasma/myeloma cells by negative magnetic selection. The rearranged chain carries TRBV12-3 or TRBV12-4 and TRBJ2-3; 9 of the junction bases match TRBD2. This receptor has the CDR3 CASRPRREGSGTQYF. The DNA sequence is given as TGTGCCAGCAGGCCCCGGCGGGAGGGCTCTGGTACGCAGTATTTT.